What follows are 26 T cell receptor beta chains derived from one specimen sequenced in a study of blood T cell repertoires in COVID-19. Using immunoSEQ multiplex PCR, the repertoire was profiled, and TCRdb retains in-frame clones only, with some absent. The sample contains 100,000 or so clones, about 87% of which appear only once. The sequencing sample was made of peripheral blood. These receptors were obtained from a human donor in a cohort sampled during active COVID-19.

The chain is built from TRBV28 and TRBJ1-6, with a tentative D call TRBD1 (6 bases). The length of the CDR3 is 17 residues. V was shortened by 4 bases and J by 0 bases, with 13 bases between the two germline ends. Germline-derived CDR1 and CDR2 are MDHEN and SYDVKM. CDR3 loop: CASSYQGGGSYNSPLHF. The DNA for the CDR3 is TGTGCCAGCAGTTACCAAGGGGGGGGCTCCTATAATTCACCCCTCCACTTT.

This clone has just a few counts. This rearrangement joins TRBV19 to TRBJ2-7; TRBD2 matches at 9 bases. Germline V CDR1 and CDR2: LNHDA, SQIVND (reference sequence). Trimming at V came to 4 bases and at J to 2 bases, leaving 3 bases not matched to a gene. CDR3 length: 14 amino acids. The CDR3 bases are TGTGCCAGTAGTAAGACTAGCGGACCCTACGAGCAGTACTTC. This codes for CASSKTSGPYEQYF.

J is TRBJ2-5 and V is TRBV29-1; a possible D gene is TRBD2 (6 bases). This CDR3 comprises 14 residues. Trimming shortened V by 2 bases and J by 10 bases, and 20 bases separated the two germline ends. Germline V CDR1 and CDR2: SQVTM, ANQGSEA. The CDR3 reads CSVERGSGTSDQYF. Here the CDR3 DNA reads TGCAGCGTTGAACGGGGGAGTGGGACCTCCGACCAGTACTTC. Full variable domain (rest looked up from reference TRBV29-1 and TRBJ2-5): SAVISQKPSRDICQRGTSLTIQCQVDSQVTMMFWYRQQPGQSLTLIATANQGSEATYESGFVIDKFPISRPNLTFSTLTVSNMSPEDSSIYLCSVERGSGTSDQYFGPGTRLLVL.

This clone was observed a few times. The CDR3 reads CASSLGGAPYEQYF. CDR3 nucleotides: TGTGCCAGCAGCTTGGGAGGGGCCCCCTACGAGCAGTACTTC. The rearrangement joins TRBV11-3 to TRBJ2-7, with TRBD2 identical over 7 bases. CDR1 is SGHNT and CDR2 is YENEEA in the germline V gene. The CDR3 runs 14 residues. With 3 bases clipped from V and 2 bases from J, the junction kept 4 bases outside the gene matches.

V gene TRBV19 combines with J gene TRBJ2-5, with D possibly being TRBD2 (6 bases). This CDR3 has 16 residues. Germline V gene lookup returns CDR1 LNHDA and CDR2 SQIVND (reference sequence). Trimming pared 8 bases from V and 1 base from J, leaving 20 bases between. CDR3 loop: CASGQGPGLFQETQYF. As DNA, the CDR3 is TGTGCCAGTGGACAAGGGCCGGGACTTTTCCAAGAGACCCAGTACTTC. Combining the CDR3 with reference TRBV19 and TRBJ2-5 gives the whole variable domain DGGITQSPKYLFRKEGQNVTLSCEQNLNHDAMYWYRQDPGQGLRLIYYSQIVNDFQKGDIAEGYSVSREKKESFPLTVTSAQKNPTAFYLCASGQGPGLFQETQYFGPGTRLLVL.

The rearrangement links TRBV7-3 to TRBJ2-1; 10 bases line up with TRBD2. CDR1 is SGHTA, CDR2 FQGTGA, per germline. The CDR3 length is 15 residues. The V segment lost 2 bases and the J segment 10 bases; nucleotides outside the gene matches: 8. This CDR3 is CASSLFRLAGDEQFF. The CDR3 DNA sequence: TGTGCCAGCAGCTTATTCCGGCTAGCGGGAGACGAGCAGTTCTTC.

The chain is built from TRBV7-3 and TRBJ2-1, with 9 bases lining up with TRBD2. The CDR3 consists of 15 residues. Germline V gene lookup returns CDR1 SGHTA and CDR2 FQGTGA. J was trimmed by 4 bases and V by 2 bases; bases with no gene match: 3. The CDR3 is CASSLETSGYNEQFF. The CDR3 DNA reads as TGTGCCAGCAGCTTAGAGACTAGCGGTTACAATGAGCAGTTCTTC.

The chain couples TRBV19 to TRBJ1-6, with 12 bases aligning to TRBD1. The CDR3 consists of 16 residues. Germline loops: CDR1 LNHDA, CDR2 SQIVND (reference sequence). V gave up 5 bases and J gave up 8 bases; unmatched junction bases: 7. The CDR3 DNA reads TGTGCCAGTAGTTCGGTCGGGACAGGGGGCGATTCACCCCTCCACTTT. It codes for CASSSVGTGGDSPLHF.

The V gene is TRBV6-5, the J gene TRBJ1-1; unclear D gene. The V end lost 4 bases, the J end lost 9 bases, and 24 bases lay between the germline ends. Germline lookup yields CDR1 MNHEY and CDR2 SVGAGI. The CDR3 is made up of 16 amino acids. This CDR3 reads CASSLVLAGSARQAFF. The CDR3 DNA follows: TGTGCCAGCAGTTTAGTCCTCGCGGGTTCGGCCCGTCAAGCTTTCTTT.

The gene calls are TRBV9 and TRBJ2-3; TRBD1 might be the D (6 bases). CDR1 and CDR2 (germline): SGDLS, YYNGEE. The ends were cut back, 4 bases at V and 0 bases at J, with 18 bases in the middle. The CDR3 length is 17 residues. CDR3 loop: CASSLLPRDTSTDTQYF. The DNA for the CDR3 is TGTGCCAGCAGCTTGCTCCCACGGGACACGAGCACAGATACGCAGTATTTT.

V and J are TRBV20-1 and TRBJ1-1; tentative D call: TRBD1 (5 bases). CDR1 is DFQATT and CDR2 is SNEGSKA in the germline V gene (reference sequence). V lost 3 bases to trimming and J lost 0 bases, with 14 bases between them. The length of the CDR3 is 15 residues. The CDR3 coding sequence is TGCAGTGCTAGTGGAAAGCTGGGGCTGAACACTGAAGCTTTCTTT. It specifies CSASGKLGLNTEAFF.

The V gene is TRBV5-1, the J gene TRBJ2-3; 11 bases are shared with TRBD2. This CDR3 has 16 residues. CDR1 and CDR2 (germline): SGHRS, YFSETQ. Trimming at V came to 0 bases and at J to 5 bases, leaving 5 bases not matched to a gene. The DNA of the CDR3 is TGCGCCAGCAGCTTGGCCTTAGCGGGAGGGGGAGATACGCAGTATTTT. Translated: CASSLALAGGGDTQYF.

There are a few counts of this clone. The chain recombines TRBV4-1 with TRBJ2-1, with D perhaps matching TRBD1 (6 bases). V shed 0 bases and J shed 3 bases, with 12 bases lying between them. The CDR3 is made up of 16 amino acids. Per the germline V gene, CDR1 is MGHRA and CDR2 is YSYEKL. CDR3 region: CASSQEAGAIYNEQFF. In DNA form, the CDR3 reads TGCGCCAGCAGCCAAGAGGCAGGGGCGATCTACAATGAGCAGTTCTTC.

CDR3 loop: CASSPTLPGQGVYNEQFF. The CDR3 DNA follows: TGTGCCAGCTCACCGACCCTCCCGGGACAGGGTGTCTACAATGAGCAGTTCTTC. V and J are TRBV18 and TRBJ2-1, with 9 bases matching TRBD1. V dropped 3 bases and J dropped 3; count of bases not matched to a gene: 12. The CDR3 has 18 residues. Germline V gene sequence: CDR1 KGHSH, CDR2 LQKENI.

The CDR3 nucleotides read TGTGCCAGCAGCTCAGGACAGGGGGCGAAACGCGAGCAGTACTTC. Translated: CASSSGQGAKREQYF. The chain joins TRBV6-6 to TRBJ2-7, with 11 bases aligning to TRBD1. J lost 6 bases, V lost 6 bases, and 10 bases had no gene match. The germline CDR1 and CDR2 sequences are MNHNY and SVGAGI (reference sequence). This CDR3 is built from 15 residues.

This chain links TRBV5-5 with TRBJ2-6, with D hard to call. Germline CDR1 is SGHKS and CDR2 is YYEKEE (reference sequence). The CDR3 is 14 amino acids. V was clipped by 4 bases and J by 1 base, with 6 bases between them. The DNA of the CDR3 is TGTGCCAGCAGCGACTTATCTGGGGCCAACGTCCTGACTTTC. As protein: CASSDLSGANVLTF.

The V call is TRBV7-9, the J call TRBJ2-2; TRBD2 agrees at 10 bases. Germline V gene data show CDR1 as SEHNR and CDR2 as FQNEAQ (reference sequence). There are 15 residues in the CDR3. The V segment lost 5 bases and the J segment 5 bases; nucleotides outside the gene matches: 5. The CDR3 coding sequence is TGTGCCAGCAGCCCCCAGCGGGAGGGAACCGGGGAGCTGTTTTTT. Protein: CASSPQREGTGELFF. The full variable domain, its missing parts supplied by reference TRBV7-9 and TRBJ2-2, is DTGVSQNPRHKITKRGQNVTFRCDPISEHNRLYWYRQTLGQGPEFLTYFQNEAQLEKSRLLSDRFSAERPKGSFSTLEIQRTEQGDSAMYLCASSPQREGTGELFFGEGSRLTVL.

The chain carries TRBV7-9 and TRBJ1-1; possibly TRBD1 for D (6 bases). Germline V gives CDR1 SEHNR, CDR2 FQNEAQ (reference sequence). The CDR3 runs 18 residues. Trimming took 2 bases from V and 1 from J, leaving 20 bases between them. CDR3 region: CASSLRLGNTGTNTEAFF. In DNA, the CDR3 is TGTGCCAGCAGCTTAAGGCTAGGAAATACAGGGACGAACACTGAAGCTTTCTTT. Using reference TRBV7-9 and TRBJ1-1 for the parts outside the CDR3, the full variable domain is DTGVSQNPRHKITKRGQNVTFRCDPISEHNRLYWYRQTLGQGPEFLTYFQNEAQLEKSRLLSDRFSAERPKGSFSTLEIQRTEQGDSAMYLCASSLRLGNTGTNTEAFFGQGTRLTVV.

The CDR3 bases are TGTGCCAGTAGTATCGGGTTGGGGACCCAGTACTTC. This codes for CASSIGLGTQYF. The J gene is TRBJ2-5, the V gene TRBV19, with D hard to call. CDR1 and CDR2 (germline): LNHDA, SQIVND (reference sequence). Trimming removed 3 bases at V and 7 bases at J, with 9 bases between. The CDR3 contains 12 residues.

The chain combines TRBV7-2 with TRBJ1-3; TRBD1 agrees at 9 bases. Trimming cost V 3 bases and J 3 bases; bases outside gene matches: 3. Per the germline V gene, CDR1 is SGHTA and CDR2 is FQGNSA. The CDR3 totals 15 residues. The CDR3 nucleotides read TGTGCCAGCAGCTTCACAGGGGGCATTGGAAACACCATATATTTT. This codes for CASSFTGGIGNTIYF. Using reference TRBV7-2 and TRBJ1-3 for the parts outside the CDR3, the full variable domain is GAGVSQSPSNKVTEKGKDVELRCDPISGHTALYWYRQSLGQGLEFLIYFQGNSAPDKSGLPSDRFSAERTGGSVSTLTIQRTQQEDSAVYLCASSFTGGIGNTIYFGEGSWLTVV.

V and J are TRBV18 and TRBJ2-7; D unclear. Germline loops: CDR1 KGHSH, CDR2 LQKENI. CDR3 length: 15 residues. Trimming removed 2 bases from V and 5 bases from J, with 16 bases in between. The CDR3 spells CASSPGVSAKDEQYF. Here the CDR3 DNA reads TGTGCCAGCTCACCAGGAGTCTCCGCAAAGGACGAGCAGTACTTC.

The chain employs TRBV27 and TRBJ2-3; the match to TRBD2 covers 8 bases. The length of the CDR3 is 21 residues. Germline V gives CDR1 MNHEY, CDR2 SMNVEV (reference sequence). V lost 4 bases, J lost 1 base, and 22 bases stayed unmatched. CDR3 protein: CASSSYGADRVSGSRTDTQYF. In nucleotides, the CDR3 is TGTGCCAGCAGTTCCTACGGCGCTGATCGTGTGAGCGGGAGTCGCACAGATACGCAGTATTTT.

The rearrangement links TRBV9 to TRBJ1-4; D gene ambiguous. This CDR3 contains 14 residues. Germline V gene sequence: CDR1 SGDLS, CDR2 YYNGEE. V lost 0 bases to trimming and J lost 8 bases, with 11 bases between them. CDR3 residues: CASSVGEVREKLFF. In DNA, the CDR3 is TGTGCCAGCAGCGTAGGCGAGGTGAGGGAAAAACTGTTTTTT. The full variable domain, in which reference TRBV9 and TRBJ1-4 provide the parts outside the CDR3, is DSGVTQTPKHLITATGQRVTLRCSPRSGDLSVYWYQQSLDQGLQFLIQYYNGEERAKGNILERFSAQQFPDLHSELNLSSLELGDSALYFCASSVGEVREKLFFGSGTQLSVL.

CDR3 sequence (DNA): TGTGCCAGCAGCCAAATAGCGGGAGGAGAGCAGTATTTT. Protein sequence: CASSQIAGGEQYF. The chain uses TRBV3-1 (or the pseudogene TRBV3-2) and TRBJ2-3; 10 bases map to TRBD2. This CDR3 has 13 amino acids. Germline loops: CDR1 LGHDT, CDR2 YNNKEL (reference sequence). V lost 2 bases, J lost 11 bases, and 4 bases stayed unmatched.

The chain recombines TRBV15 with TRBJ2-5, with a tentative D call TRBD2 (5 bases). The CDR3 sequence is 17 residues long. Trimming took off 0 bases at V and 1 base at J, with 15 bases between the two ends. Germline-derived CDR1 and CDR2 are LNHNV and YYDKDF (reference sequence). The DNA of the CDR3 is TGTGCCACCAGCAGAGATCCGAAGCCAACTAGCCAAGAGACCCAGTACTTC. It specifies CATSRDPKPTSQETQYF.

The chain combines TRBV11-2 with TRBJ2-3; 14 nucleotides match TRBD2. CDR3 length: 19 residues. CDR1 SGHAT and CDR2 FQNNGV come from the germline V gene. J gave up 0 bases and V 5 bases, and 10 bases lay outside the gene matches. This CDR3 reads CASSTLPTSGRASTDTQYF. The CDR3, as DNA: TGTGCCAGCAGCACATTACCGACTAGCGGGAGGGCTAGCACAGATACGCAGTATTTT.